This TCR beta chain comes out of a study of CD8 T cells in Susac syndrome. Whole-study results and caveats: There was no clonal expansion in the CD4+ T cell repertoires of Susac syndrome.

In the case of this clonotype: Its target is not known.

Germline V CDR1 and CDR2: KGHDR, SFDVKD. This CDR3 has 11 amino acids. The ends were cut back, 5 bases at V and 7 bases at J, with 5 bases in the middle. RNA was extracted with the RNeasy kit, and a quantity of 0.5 to 1 ug was reverse transcribed using random hexamers. Amplification of TCR beta CDR3 spanned 54 Vbeta and 13 Jbeta via immunoSEQ multiplex PCR. TCRdb used MiXCR to reprocess the immunoSEQ multiplex PCR reads, holding one entry per CDR3 protein. The repertoire holds 150,000 to 200,000 distinct CDR3 sequences, with 95% to 97% as singletons. The chain recombines TRBV24-1 with TRBJ2-1; D remains unclear. Sample: CD4+ T cells from PBMCs. This receptor was identified in a human donor with Susac syndrome. The CDR3 region has the DNA TGTGCCACCAGTGTCCAGAATGAGCAGTTCTTC. Translating it yields CATSVQNEQFF.